This T cell receptor (beta chain) derives from a study of blood T cell repertoires in COVID-19. Across the study: All recovered Cohort 3 donors got two negative PCRs, got clearance, or saw symptom resolution. T cells, B-cell-depleted T cells, or PBMCs supplied cDNA or gDNA. The United States, Italy and Spain provided the acute and convalescent COVID-19 samples.

Membership in each cohort depended on participant-reported clinical history. Method: immunoSEQ multiplex PCR; TCRdb's copy keeps in-frame clones and lacks some. Found here are hundreds of thousands of clones, 80% to 90% of them singletons; the top ten hold approximately 3%. The specimen was PBMCs or T cells enriched from blood (not recorded which). The source is a woman in her forties or fifties in a cohort exposed to, infected with or recovered from COVID-19 (not recorded which).

The CDR3 reads CASSHRGTGGPGNQPQHF. The CDR3 bases are TGTGCCAGCAGTCACCGCGGGACAGGGGGTCCGGGCAATCAGCCCCAGCATTTT. The chain uses TRBV6-6 and TRBJ1-5, with TRBD1 matching 11 bases. After removal of 5 bases from V and 2 bases from J, the junction contained 11 bases not matched to a gene. Germline-derived CDR1 and CDR2 are MNHNY and SVGAGI (reference sequence). The CDR3 spans 18 residues.